The clone carrying this T cell receptor beta chain has at least ten counts. Its antigen is not known. Amplified TCR beta CDR3 regions came from RNA transcripts. The HTBI primer set was used in a first-round RT-PCR of the TCR CDR3. TCRdb re-called the multiplex PCR reads with MiXCR, one entry per CDR3 protein. The sample has about 360,000 distinct CDR3 sequences, 19% seen once; the top ten hold about 3.7%. Graves' hyperthyroidism was deemed stable absent ophthalmopathy progression within 18 months. Trimming shortened V by 6 bases and J by 4 bases, and 12 bases separated the two germline ends. The CDR3 is 13 residues long. The data were obtained in a study of T cells in Graves' hyperthyroidism and ophthalmopathy. Turning to the study itself: Peripheral blood was drawn at first diagnosis, prior to all treatment. Whole-study findings and limits: Most clonotypes that expanded in the thyroid above 0.001 also showed up in blood. The model foresaw ophthalmopathy a median 6.5 months prior to onset.

The TCR originated in a woman younger than 35 with Graves' hyperthyroidism. This chain connects TRBV12-3 or TRBV12-4 to TRBJ1-2; D is unresolved. Material: blood. CDR3 residues: CASSPGSPYGYTF. The CDR3, as DNA: TGTGCCAGCAGCCCGGGATCTCCCTATGGCTACACCTTC.